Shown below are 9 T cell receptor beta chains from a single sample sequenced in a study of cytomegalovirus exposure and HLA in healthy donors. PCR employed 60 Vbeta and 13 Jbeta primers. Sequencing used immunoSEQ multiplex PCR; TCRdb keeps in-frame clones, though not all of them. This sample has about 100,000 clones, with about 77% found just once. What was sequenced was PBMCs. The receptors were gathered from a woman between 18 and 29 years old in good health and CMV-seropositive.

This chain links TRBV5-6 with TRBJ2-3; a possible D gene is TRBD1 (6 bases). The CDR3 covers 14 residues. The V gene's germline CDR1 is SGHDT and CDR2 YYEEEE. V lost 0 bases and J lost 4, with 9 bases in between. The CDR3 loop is CASSLDRAADTQYF. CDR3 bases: TGTGCCAGCAGCTTGGACAGGGCTGCAGATACGCAGTATTTT. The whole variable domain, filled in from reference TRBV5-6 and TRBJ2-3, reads DAGVTQSPTHLIKTRGQQVTLRCSPKSGHDTVSWYQQALGQGPQFIFQYYEEEERQRGNFPDRFSGHQFPNYSSELNVNALLLGDSALYLCASSLDRAADTQYFGPGTRLTVL.

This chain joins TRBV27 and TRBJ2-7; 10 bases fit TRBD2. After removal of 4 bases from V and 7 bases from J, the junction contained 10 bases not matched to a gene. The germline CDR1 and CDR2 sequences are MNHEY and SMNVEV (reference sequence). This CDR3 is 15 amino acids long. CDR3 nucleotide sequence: TGTGCCAGCAGTTCCCAGCGGGAGGGCCCTCGAGAGCAGTACTTC. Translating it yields CASSSQREGPREQYF.

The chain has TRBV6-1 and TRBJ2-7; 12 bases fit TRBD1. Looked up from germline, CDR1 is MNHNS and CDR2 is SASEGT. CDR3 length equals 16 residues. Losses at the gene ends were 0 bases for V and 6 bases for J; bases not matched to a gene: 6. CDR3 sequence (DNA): TGTGCCAGCAGTGAAGCCTTGGGACAGGGGGCTACCGAGCAGTACTTC. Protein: CASSEALGQGATEQYF.

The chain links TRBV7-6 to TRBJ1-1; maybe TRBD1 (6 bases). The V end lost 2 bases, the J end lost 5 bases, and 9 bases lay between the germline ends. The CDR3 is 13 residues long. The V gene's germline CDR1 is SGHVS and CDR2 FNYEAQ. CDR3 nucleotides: TGTGCCAGCAGCTTACAGGGGAGAACTGAAGCTTTCTTT. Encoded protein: CASSLQGRTEAFF.

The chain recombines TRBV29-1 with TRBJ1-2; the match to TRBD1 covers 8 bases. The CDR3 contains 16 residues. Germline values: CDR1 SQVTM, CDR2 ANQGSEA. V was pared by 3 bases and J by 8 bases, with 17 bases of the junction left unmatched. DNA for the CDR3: TGCAGCGTTGACGGGGGAGGGACAGGTGGCCGGCGGGGCTACACCTTC. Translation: CSVDGGGTGGRRGYTF.

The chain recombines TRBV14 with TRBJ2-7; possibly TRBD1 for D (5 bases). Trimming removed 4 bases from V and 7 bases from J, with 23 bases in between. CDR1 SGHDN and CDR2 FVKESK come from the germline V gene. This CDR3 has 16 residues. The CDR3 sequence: CASSPLLGRGPLEQYF. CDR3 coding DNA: TGTGCCAGCAGCCCTCTATTGGGTAGGGGCCCCCTAGAGCAGTACTTC. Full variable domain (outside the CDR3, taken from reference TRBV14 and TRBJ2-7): EAGVTQFPSHSVIEKGQTVTLRCDPISGHDNLYWYRRVMGKEIKFLLHFVKESKQDESGMPNNRFLAERTGGTYSTLKVQPAELEDSGVYFCASSPLLGRGPLEQYFGPGTRLTVT.

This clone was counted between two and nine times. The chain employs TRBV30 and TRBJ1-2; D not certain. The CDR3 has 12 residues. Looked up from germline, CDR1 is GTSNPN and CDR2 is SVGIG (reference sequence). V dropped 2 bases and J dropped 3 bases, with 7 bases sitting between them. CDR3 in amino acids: CAWSLGDYGYTF. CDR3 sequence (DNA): TGTGCCTGGAGTCTCGGGGACTATGGCTACACCTTC.

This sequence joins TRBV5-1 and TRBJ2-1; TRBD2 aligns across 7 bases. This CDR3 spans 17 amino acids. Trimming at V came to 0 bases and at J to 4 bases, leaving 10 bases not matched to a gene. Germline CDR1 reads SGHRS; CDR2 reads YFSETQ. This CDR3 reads CASSLGASGYLYNEQFF. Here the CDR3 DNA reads TGCGCCAGCAGCTTGGGGGCTAGCGGATATTTGTACAATGAGCAGTTCTTC.

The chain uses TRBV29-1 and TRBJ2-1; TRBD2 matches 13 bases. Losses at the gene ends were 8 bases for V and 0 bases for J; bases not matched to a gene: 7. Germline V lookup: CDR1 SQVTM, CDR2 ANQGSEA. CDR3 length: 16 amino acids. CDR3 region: CSWEGLAGNSYNEQFF. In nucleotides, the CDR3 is TGCAGCTGGGAGGGACTAGCGGGAAACTCCTACAATGAGCAGTTCTTC.